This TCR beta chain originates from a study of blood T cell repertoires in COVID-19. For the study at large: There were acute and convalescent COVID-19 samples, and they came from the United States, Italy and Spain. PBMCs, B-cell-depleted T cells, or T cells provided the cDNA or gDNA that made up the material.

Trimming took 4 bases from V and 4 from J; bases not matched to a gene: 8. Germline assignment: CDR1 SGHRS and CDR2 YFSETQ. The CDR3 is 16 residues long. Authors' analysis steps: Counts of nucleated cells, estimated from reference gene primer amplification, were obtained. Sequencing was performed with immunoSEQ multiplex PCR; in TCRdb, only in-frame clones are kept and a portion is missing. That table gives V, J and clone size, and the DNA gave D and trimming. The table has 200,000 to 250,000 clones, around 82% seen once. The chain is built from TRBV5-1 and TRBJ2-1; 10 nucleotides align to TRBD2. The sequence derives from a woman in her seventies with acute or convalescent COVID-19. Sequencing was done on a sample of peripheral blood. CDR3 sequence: CASSRGTSVPYNEQFF. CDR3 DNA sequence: TGCGCCAGCAGCCGGGGGACTAGCGTTCCTTACAATGAGCAGTTCTTC.